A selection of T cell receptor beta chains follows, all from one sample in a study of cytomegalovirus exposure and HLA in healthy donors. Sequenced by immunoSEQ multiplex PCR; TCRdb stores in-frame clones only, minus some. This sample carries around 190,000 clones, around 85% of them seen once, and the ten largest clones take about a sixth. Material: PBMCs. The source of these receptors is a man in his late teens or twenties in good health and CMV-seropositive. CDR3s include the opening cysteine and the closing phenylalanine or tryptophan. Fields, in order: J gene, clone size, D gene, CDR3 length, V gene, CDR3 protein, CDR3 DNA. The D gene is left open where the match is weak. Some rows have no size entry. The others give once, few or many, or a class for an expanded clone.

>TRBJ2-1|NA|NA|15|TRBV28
CASSIRQDAYNEQFF
TGTGCCAGCAGCATTAGACAGGACGCCTACAATGAGCAGTTCTTC
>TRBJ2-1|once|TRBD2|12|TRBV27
CASSSPGTTNFF
TGTGCCAGCAGTTCCCCCGGGACTACAAACTTCTTC
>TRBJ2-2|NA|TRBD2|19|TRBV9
CASSPETSGGISNTGELFF
TGTGCCAGCAGCCCCGAGACTAGCGGGGGGATCTCGAACACCGGGGAGCTGTTTTTT
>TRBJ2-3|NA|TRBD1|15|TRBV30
CAWSVGDRGTDTQYF
TGTGCCTGGAGTGTAGGGGACAGGGGCACAGATACGCAGTATTTT
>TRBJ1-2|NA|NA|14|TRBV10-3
CAISEPAETDGYTF
TGTGCCATCAGTGAGCCGGCGGAGACGGATGGCTACACCTTC
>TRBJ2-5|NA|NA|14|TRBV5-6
CASSLHRVGETQYF
TGTGCCAGCAGCTTGCACAGGGTAGGGGAGACCCAGTACTTC
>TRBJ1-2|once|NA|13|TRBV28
CASSPPGDYGYTF
TGTGCCAGCAGTCCGCCCGGGGACTATGGCTACACCTTC
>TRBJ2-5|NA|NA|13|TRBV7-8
CASSPGGVGTQYF
TGTGCCAGCAGCCCCGGCGGGGTAGGGACCCAGTACTTC
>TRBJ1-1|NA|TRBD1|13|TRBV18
CASSLQGSAEAFF
TGTGCCAGCTCACTACAGGGGTCCGCTGAAGCTTTCTTT
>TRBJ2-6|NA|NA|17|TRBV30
CAWTLTGLSSGANVLTF
TGTGCCTGGACCCTGACAGGATTAAGCTCTGGGGCCAACGTCCTGACTTTC
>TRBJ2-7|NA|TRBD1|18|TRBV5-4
CASSLRGQGADFSYEQYF
TGTGCCAGCAGCTTGCGGGGACAGGGGGCGGATTTCTCCTACGAGCAGTACTTC
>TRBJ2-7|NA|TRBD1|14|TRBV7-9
CASSSGRQGREQYF
TGTGCCAGCAGCTCTGGACGACAGGGTCGCGAGCAGTACTTC
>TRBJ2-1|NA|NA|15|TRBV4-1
CASSQGVSSYNEQFF
TGCGCCAGCAGCCAAGGCGTGAGCTCCTACAATGAGCAGTTCTTC
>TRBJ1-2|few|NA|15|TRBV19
CASSDPGGSDYGYTF
TGTGCCAGTAGTGATCCCGGGGGGTCGGACTATGGCTACACCTTC
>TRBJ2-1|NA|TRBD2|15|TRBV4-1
CASSQAGLAYNEQFF
TGCGCCAGCAGCCAAGCGGGACTAGCCTACAATGAGCAGTTCTTC
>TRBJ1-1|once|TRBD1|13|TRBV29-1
CSAETGGEAEAFF
TGCAGCGCCGAGACAGGGGGCGAGGCTGAAGCTTTCTTT
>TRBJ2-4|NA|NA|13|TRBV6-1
CASSEASENIQYF
TGTGCCAGCAGTGAAGCTAGCGAAAACATTCAGTACTTC
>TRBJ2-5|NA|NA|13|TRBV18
CASSPPGEETQYF
TGTGCCAGCTCACCACCCGGGGAAGAGACCCAGTACTTC
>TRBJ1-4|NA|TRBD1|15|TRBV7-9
CASSANRGGNEKLFF
TGTGCCAGCAGCGCCAACAGGGGAGGAAATGAAAAACTGTTTTTT
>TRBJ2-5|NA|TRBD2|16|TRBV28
CASSLVAGGLQETQYF
TGTGCCAGCAGTTTAGTAGCGGGGGGTCTCCAAGAGACCCAGTACTTC
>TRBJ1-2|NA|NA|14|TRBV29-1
CSVDVQQGGYGYTF
TGCAGCGTTGATGTTCAGCAGGGCGGCTATGGCTACACCTTC
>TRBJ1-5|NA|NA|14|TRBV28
CASSFRGALGPQHF
TGTGCCAGCAGTTTTCGTGGGGCCCTCGGGCCCCAGCATTTT
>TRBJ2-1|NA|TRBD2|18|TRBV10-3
CAISESIWVAGGGGEQFF
TGTGCCATCAGTGAGTCGATATGGGTAGCGGGAGGCGGTGGTGAGCAGTTCTTC
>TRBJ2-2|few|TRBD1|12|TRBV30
CAWSPGGGELFF
TGTGCCTGGAGCCCAGGGGGCGGGGAGCTGTTTTTT
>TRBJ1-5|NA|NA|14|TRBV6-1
CASREWRGNQPQHF
TGTGCCAGCAGGGAGTGGAGGGGTAATCAGCCCCAGCATTTT
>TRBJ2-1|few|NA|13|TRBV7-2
CASSQGRAHEQFF
TGTGCCAGCAGCCAAGGCAGGGCCCATGAGCAGTTCTTC
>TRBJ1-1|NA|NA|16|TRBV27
CASSSPHSSMNTEAFF
TGTGCCAGCAGTTCCCCACATAGCTCGATGAACACTGAAGCTTTCTTT
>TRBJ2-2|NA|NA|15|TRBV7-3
CASSLTAGNTGELFF
TGTGCCAGCAGCTTAACAGCGGGGAACACCGGGGAGCTGTTTTTT
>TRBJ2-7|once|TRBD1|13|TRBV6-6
CASSPDRGHEQYF
TGTGCCAGCAGCCCCGACAGGGGACACGAGCAGTACTTC
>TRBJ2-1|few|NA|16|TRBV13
CASRQSARTAASEQFF
TGTGCCAGCAGGCAAAGCGCAAGGACTGCAGCGAGTGAGCAGTTCTTC
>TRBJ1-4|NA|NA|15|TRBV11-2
CASSSWPRGQEKLFF
TGTGCCAGCAGCTCGTGGCCGCGGGGGCAAGAAAAACTGTTTTTT
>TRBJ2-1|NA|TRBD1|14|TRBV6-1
CASTSRTGRNEQFF
TGTGCCAGCACCTCAAGGACAGGGCGCAATGAGCAGTTCTTC
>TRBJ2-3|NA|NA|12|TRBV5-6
CASSPRADTQYF
TGTGCCAGCAGCCCCCGGGCAGATACGCAGTATTTT
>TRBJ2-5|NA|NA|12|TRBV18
CASSPTGETQYF
TGTGCCAGCTCACCCACGGGGGAGACCCAGTACTTC
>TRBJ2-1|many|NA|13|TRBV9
CASSGAPYNEQFF
TGTGCCAGCAGCGGGGCCCCTTACAATGAGCAGTTCTTC
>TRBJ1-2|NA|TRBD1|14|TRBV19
CASSTGQGGSGYTF
TGTGCCAGTAGTACGGGACAGGGGGGAAGCGGCTACACCTTC
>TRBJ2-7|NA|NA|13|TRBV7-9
CASSLADSYEQYF
TGTGCCAGCAGCTTGGCAGACTCCTACGAGCAGTACTTC
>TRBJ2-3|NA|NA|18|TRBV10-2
CASSDAWREGGRTDTQYF
TGCGCCAGCAGTGATGCCTGGAGGGAGGGGGGGAGGACAGATACGCAGTATTTT
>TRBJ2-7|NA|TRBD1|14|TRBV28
CASSRGQSSYEQYF
TGTGCCAGCAGTCGGGGACAGAGCTCCTACGAGCAGTACTTC
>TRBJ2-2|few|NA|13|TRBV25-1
CASSERGTGELFF
TGTGCCAGCAGTGAACGGGGAACCGGGGAGCTGTTTTTT
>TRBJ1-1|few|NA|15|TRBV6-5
CASSLTSTGNTEAFF
TGTGCCAGCAGTCTAACCTCGACAGGGAACACTGAAGCTTTCTTT
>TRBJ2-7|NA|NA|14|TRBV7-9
CASSLDQLAYEQYF
TGTGCCAGCAGCTTGGACCAACTAGCCTACGAGCAGTACTTC
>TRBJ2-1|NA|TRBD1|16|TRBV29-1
CSVEPGTGSSYNEQFF
TGCAGCGTTGAGCCCGGGACAGGGAGCTCCTACAATGAGCAGTTCTTC
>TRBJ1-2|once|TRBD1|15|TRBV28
CASISPGQGFNGYTF
TGTGCCAGCATAAGTCCCGGACAGGGATTTAATGGCTACACCTTC
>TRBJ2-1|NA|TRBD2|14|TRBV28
CAIEGLAGGGEQFF
TGTGCCATCGAAGGACTAGCGGGAGGAGGAGAGCAGTTCTTC
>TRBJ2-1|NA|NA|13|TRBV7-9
CASILMKGDEQFF
TGTGCCAGCATCCTTATGAAGGGAGATGAGCAGTTCTTC
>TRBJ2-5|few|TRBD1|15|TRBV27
CASSLTRDREETQYF
TGTGCCAGCAGCCTTACCCGGGACAGGGAAGAGACCCAGTACTTC
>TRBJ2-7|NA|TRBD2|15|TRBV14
CASSQSASGSYEQYF
TGTGCCAGCAGCCAATCGGCTAGCGGGTCCTACGAGCAGTACTTC
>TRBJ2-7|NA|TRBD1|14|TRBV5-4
CASSRGTGAHEQYF
TGTGCCAGCAGCCGTGGGACAGGAGCCCACGAGCAGTACTTC
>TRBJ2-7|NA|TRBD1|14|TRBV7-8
CASSFGTGAYEQYF
TGTGCCAGCAGCTTCGGGACAGGGGCGTACGAGCAGTACTTC
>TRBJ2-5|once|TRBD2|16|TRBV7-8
CASSFTSGNTQETQYF
TGTGCCAGCAGCTTCACTAGCGGGAACACCCAAGAGACCCAGTACTTC
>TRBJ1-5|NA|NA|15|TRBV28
CASSLSGFSNQPQHF
TGTGCCAGCAGTCTATCAGGGTTTAGCAATCAGCCCCAGCATTTT